The 32 T cell receptor beta chains reported below all come from one sample, sequenced in a study of T cell repertoires in cytomegalovirus infection. One entry per CDR3 protein, called by TCRdb with MiXCR from the reads. The sample shows more than 500,000 distinct CDR3 sequences, 15% to 20% of them seen only once. Sequenced: CD8+ T cells from PBMCs. The receptors stem from a human donor in good health (CMV status not recorded). Some clones in this sample may be carry-over from other donors' samples.

This clonotype appeared a few times. This chain uses TRBV9 with TRBJ2-2, with 8 bases that match TRBD2. V shed 3 bases, J shed 6 bases, and the junction held 1 base outside the gene matches. The CDR3 totals 13 residues. Germline V lookup: CDR1 SGDLS, CDR2 YYNGEE. In nucleotides, the CDR3 is TGTGCCAGCAGCGGAGCGGGGGCCGGGGAGCTGTTTTTT. Encoded protein: CASSGAGAGELFF.

There are many counts of this clonotype. V and J are TRBV27 and TRBJ2-6; D not certain. This CDR3 is built from 13 residues. V was shortened by 1 base and J by 4 bases, with 2 bases between the two germline ends. From germline, CDR1 is MNHEY and CDR2 SMNVEV (reference sequence). The DNA of the CDR3 is TGTGCCAGCAGTTTATTGGGGGCCAACGTCCTGACTTTC. Amino acid sequence: CASSLLGANVLTF. The full variable domain, in which reference TRBV27 and TRBJ2-6 provide the parts outside the CDR3, is EAQVTQNPRYLITVTGKKLTVTCSQNMNHEYMSWYRQDPGLGLRQIYYSMNVEVTDKGDVPEGYKVSRKEKRNFPLILESPSPNQTSLYFCASSLLGANVLTFGAGSRLTVL.

This clonotype was detected many times. This chain uses TRBV27 with TRBJ2-7, with a weak D call TRBD1 (6 bases). The CDR3 has 14 amino acids. From germline, CDR1 is MNHEY and CDR2 SMNVEV (reference sequence). Trimming removed 0 bases from V and 2 bases from J, with 8 bases in between. The CDR3 here is CASSLSKGAYEQYF. CDR3 bases: TGTGCCAGCAGTTTATCGAAGGGGGCCTACGAGCAGTACTTC.

This clonotype was detected ten times or more. The gene calls are TRBV7-9 and TRBJ2-3; D might be TRBD2 (5 bases). Germline V CDR1 and CDR2: SEHNR, FQNEAQ (reference sequence). Trimming removed 2 bases at V and 0 bases at J, with 15 bases between. The CDR3 has 17 residues. The CDR3 nucleotides read TGTGCCAGCAGCTTACTTCCCCGACTAAAAAGCACAGATACGCAGTATTTT. Translated: CASSLLPRLKSTDTQYF. Together with reference TRBV7-9 and TRBJ2-3, the CDR3 gives the full variable domain: DTGVSQNPRHKITKRGQNVTFRCDPISEHNRLYWYRQTLGQGPEFLTYFQNEAQLEKSRLLSDRFSAERPKGSFSTLEIQRTEQGDSAMYLCASSLLPRLKSTDTQYFGPGTRLTVL.

The gene calls are TRBV27 and TRBJ2-5, with D perhaps matching TRBD1 (5 bases). CDR3 length equals 15 residues. Germline assignment: CDR1 MNHEY and CDR2 SMNVEV (reference sequence). V lost 5 bases, J lost 4 bases, and 17 bases lay in between. The CDR3: CASSILQDGRETQYF. The CDR3 nucleotides read TGTGCCAGCAGTATCCTACAGGATGGGCGAGAGACCCAGTACTTC.

The table lists this clonotype with many counts. The chain is built from TRBV5-4 and TRBJ2-3; 13 bases fit TRBD2. Germline CDR1 reads SGHNT; CDR2 reads YYREEE (reference sequence). The CDR3 spans 18 residues. The J segment lost 0 bases and the V segment lost 3 bases, leaving 7 bases of the junction unmatched. The CDR3 is CASSSGTSGASSTDTQYF. Written as DNA, the CDR3 is TGTGCCAGCAGCTCCGGGACTAGCGGGGCCTCTAGCACAGATACGCAGTATTTT.

The CDR3: CATSPRTLKTHNQPQHF. The CDR3 DNA sequence: TGTGCCACCAGCCCCAGGACGCTAAAGACCCACAATCAGCCCCAGCATTTT. The chain employs TRBV15 and TRBJ1-5; D not resolved. The CDR3 spans 17 residues. Between the trimmed V and J ends, which lost 5 bases and 3 bases, there was a span of 20 bases. CDR1 is LNHNV, CDR2 YYDKDF, per germline (reference sequence).

The CDR3 region has the DNA TGTGCCAGCAGCCCCGGGACCGACTCCTACGAGCAGTACTTC. This codes for CASSPGTDSYEQYF. The chain uses TRBV7-9 and TRBJ2-7; D could derive from TRBD1 or TRBD2 (5 bases each). Per the germline V gene, CDR1 is SEHNR and CDR2 is FQNEAQ (reference sequence). CDR3 length equals 14 residues. V was clipped by 5 bases and J by 0 bases, with 11 bases between them.

This clonotype was counted between two and nine times. V and J are TRBV24-1 and TRBJ2-1; D not resolved. CDR1 KGHDR and CDR2 SFDVKD come from the germline V gene. V was cut by 2 bases and J by 1 base, with 14 bases left in between. This CDR3 has 17 residues. This CDR3 is CATSDSVGILSYNEQFF. In DNA, the CDR3 is TGTGCCACCAGTGATTCAGTAGGGATCCTGTCCTACAATGAGCAGTTCTTC.

This clonotype was recorded at least ten times. The genes are TRBV7-2 and TRBJ2-7; D unresolved. V was trimmed by 5 bases and J by 3 bases, leaving 5 bases between them. Looked up from germline, CDR1 is SGHTA and CDR2 is FQGNSA. The CDR3 length is 11 residues. This CDR3 is CASSEDYEQYF. DNA of the CDR3: TGTGCCAGCAGCGAAGACTACGAGCAGTACTTC. The variable domain in full, with the rest retrieved from reference TRBV7-2 and TRBJ2-7, is GAGVSQSPSNKVTEKGKDVELRCDPISGHTALYWYRQSLGQGLEFLIYFQGNSAPDKSGLPSDRFSAERTGGSVSTLTIQRTQQEDSAVYLCASSEDYEQYFGPGTRLTVT.

The chain has TRBV29-1 and TRBJ2-2; tentatively, D is TRBD1 (6 bases). The CDR3 is 14 residues long. Germline loops: CDR1 SQVTM, CDR2 ANQGSEA. V lost 0 bases and J 6 bases, leaving 11 bases between the germline ends. The CDR3 DNA follows: TGCAGCGTTGAAGAAGACAGGATTCCCGGGGAGCTGTTTTTT. Translated, it gives CSVEEDRIPGELFF.

This clonotype was detected many times. The chain joins TRBV12-3 or TRBV12-4 to TRBJ1-6, with TRBD1 matching over 8 bases. The junction had 16 bases not matched to a gene; V was cut back by 5 bases and J by 4 bases. The CDR3 has 19 amino acids. CDR3 region: CASSRTNDRGRGYNSPLHF. The DNA for the CDR3 is TGTGCCAGCAGTCGAACCAACGACAGGGGAAGGGGATATAATTCACCCCTCCACTTT.

This clonotype occurred many times. The chain recombines TRBV7-3 with TRBJ2-3, with D hard to call. The ends were cut back, 3 bases at V and 1 base at J, with 14 bases in the middle. Germline values: CDR1 SGHTA, CDR2 FQGTGA. This CDR3 has 16 amino acids. CDR3 residues: CASSLDGLMGTDTQYF. The CDR3 DNA follows: TGTGCCAGCAGCTTGGACGGTCTCATGGGCACAGATACGCAGTATTTT.

The table lists this clonotype with many counts. The CDR3 DNA sequence: TGTGCCAGCAGCTCGGACAGGCGCGGTGAAAAACTGTTTTTT. Its protein product is CASSSDRRGEKLFF. The rearrangement uses TRBV7-9 and TRBJ1-4; TRBD1 agrees at 7 bases. The trim removed 4 bases at V and 7 bases at J, leaving 6 bases unmatched. Germline CDR1 and CDR2: SEHNR and FQNEAQ (reference sequence). The CDR3 sequence is 14 residues long.

The CDR3 region has the DNA TGTGCCACCAGCCCCGAAGGCGCAGAGCCACCCTACGAGCAGTACTTC. Protein sequence: CATSPEGAEPPYEQYF. The V call is TRBV15, the J call TRBJ2-7; no reliable D call. V lost 5 bases and J 2 bases, leaving 19 bases between the germline ends. There are 16 residues in the CDR3. Germline V gene lookup returns CDR1 LNHNV and CDR2 YYDKDF (reference sequence).

V gene TRBV6-2 or TRBV6-3 combines with J gene TRBJ1-2; TRBD1 aligns across 8 bases. The J segment lost 7 bases and the V segment lost 7 bases, leaving 5 bases of the junction unmatched. The germline CDR1 and CDR2 sequences are MNHEY and SVGEGT. This CDR3 region has 12 residues. The CDR3 DNA reads as TGTGCCAGCAACCCAGGGGGCGGTGGCTACACCTTC. It encodes CASNPGGGGYTF.

The table lists this clonotype with a few counts. The chain couples TRBV2 to TRBJ1-2; 8 nucleotides line up with TRBD1. From germline, CDR1 is SNHLY and CDR2 FYNNEI. With V trimmed by 10 bases and J by 5 bases, 9 bases remained unmatched. The CDR3 length is 13 residues. In DNA, the CDR3 is TGTGCCACCCTGAGGACAGGGAGTTATGGCTACACCTTC. This gives the protein CATLRTGSYGYTF.

This chain connects TRBV5-6 to TRBJ1-6; D is undetermined. The length of the CDR3 is 14 residues. Germline lookup yields CDR1 SGHDT and CDR2 YYEEEE. V lost 2 bases and J 7 bases, leaving 10 bases between the germline ends. The DNA for the CDR3 is TGTGCCAGCAGCTTCGGTAACGGAAATTCACCCCTCCACTTT. Its protein product is CASSFGNGNSPLHF.

This clonotype was observed many times. The V call is TRBV7-2, the J call TRBJ1-2, with D unresolved. V was pared by 5 bases and J by 2 bases, with 15 bases between. CDR3 length: 15 amino acids. The germline V gene encodes CDR1 SGHTA and CDR2 FQGNSA. The CDR3 reads CASSHDEVFNYGYTF. The CDR3 DNA sequence: TGTGCCAGCAGCCACGACGAGGTTTTCAACTATGGCTACACCTTC. Full variable domain (rest looked up from reference TRBV7-2 and TRBJ1-2): GAGVSQSPSNKVTEKGKDVELRCDPISGHTALYWYRQSLGQGLEFLIYFQGNSAPDKSGLPSDRFSAERTGGSVSTLTIQRTQQEDSAVYLCASSHDEVFNYGYTFGSGTRLTVV.

In its sample, this clonotype was seen many times. V usage is TRBV7-2 and J usage is TRBJ1-2; D is perhaps TRBD1 (5 bases). Germline assignment: CDR1 SGHTA and CDR2 FQGNSA. The length of the CDR3 is 14 residues. V was shortened by 1 base and J by 3 bases, with 9 bases between the two germline ends. CDR3 DNA: TGTGCCAGCAGCTTAGGTGGGGGGGACTATGGCTACACCTTC. It specifies CASSLGGGDYGYTF.

This clonotype was observed at least ten times. The chain couples TRBV12-3 or TRBV12-4 to TRBJ1-5; the D is unclear. The CDR3 spans 14 residues. V shed 5 bases and J shed 5 bases, with 13 bases lying between them. CDR3 sequence: CASSPSADYQPQHF. The CDR3, as DNA: TGTGCCAGCAGTCCCTCAGCAGATTATCAGCCCCAGCATTTT.

The rearrangement joins TRBV3-1 to TRBJ2-1, with 10 bases aligning to TRBD2. Unmatched junction bases numbered 8, after V lost 0 bases and J lost 3 bases. In germline, CDR1 is LGHDT, CDR2 YNNKEL (reference sequence). CDR3 length: 18 residues. DNA for the CDR3: TGTGCCAGCAGCCAAGATGGGGCAGCGGGGGGGTACTACAATGAGCAGTTCTTC. Translating gives CASSQDGAAGGYYNEQFF.

The sample holds many counts of this clonotype. V gene TRBV6-2 or TRBV6-3 combines with J gene TRBJ2-7, with D maybe TRBD2 (6 bases). The germline gives CDR1 MNHEY, CDR2 SVGEGT. Trimming removed 2 bases from V and 7 bases from J, with 15 bases in between. The CDR3 is 14 residues long. As DNA, the CDR3 is TGTGCCAGCAGTTACCCCCCGGGGCGGGATGAGCAGTACTTC. Encoded protein: CASSYPPGRDEQYF.

The chain has TRBV6-1 and TRBJ1-1; no firm D call. Germline CDR1 MNHNS, CDR2 SASEGT. V was clipped by 10 bases and J by 1 base, with 16 bases between them. The CDR3 is 14 residues long. The chain's CDR3 is CATLIPWKNTEAFF. As DNA, the CDR3 is TGTGCCACCCTTATCCCCTGGAAGAACACTGAAGCTTTCTTT.

The V call is TRBV4-2, the J call TRBJ2-1; TRBD2 agrees at 10 bases. This CDR3 is built from 16 residues. V was pared by 3 bases and J by 4 bases, with 6 bases of the junction left unmatched. Germline CDR1 LGHNA, CDR2 YNFKEQ. The CDR3 sequence: CASSQPLAGLYNEQFF. The CDR3 bases are TGTGCCAGCAGCCAGCCACTAGCGGGGCTTTACAATGAGCAGTTCTTC.

This chain uses TRBV9 with TRBJ1-5; maybe TRBD1 (6 bases). Germline loops: CDR1 SGDLS, CDR2 YYNGEE. This CDR3 is built from 16 residues. Trimming removed 5 bases from V and 0 bases from J, with 15 bases in between. CDR3 region: CASSETPDSSNQPQHF. CDR3 nucleotides: TGTGCCAGCAGTGAGACCCCGGACAGTAGCAATCAGCCCCAGCATTTT.

The V call is TRBV20-1, the J call TRBJ2-6; D ambiguous. Germline CDR1 DFQATT, CDR2 SNEGSKA (reference sequence). This CDR3 has 18 amino acids. Trimming stripped 1 base from V and 4 bases from J, with 20 bases between. The DNA of the CDR3 is TGCAGTGCTAGAGCTCCAGGCAGCACCTTGGCAGGGGCCAACGTCCTGACTTTC. As protein: CSARAPGSTLAGANVLTF.

The chain joins TRBV7-6 to TRBJ2-7; D unclear. The ends were cut back, 4 bases at V and 2 bases at J, with 9 bases in the middle. The CDR3 spans 13 residues. Germline V CDR1 and CDR2: SGHVS, FNYEAQ. CDR3 amino acids: CASSSTQTYEQYF. DNA of the CDR3: TGTGCCAGCAGCTCAACACAGACCTACGAGCAGTACTTC.

A few counts support this clonotype. The chain has TRBV2 and TRBJ2-5; no firm D call. The V gene's germline CDR1 is SNHLY and CDR2 FYNNEI. The CDR3 consists of 16 residues. Trimming shortened V by 1 base and J by 2 bases, and 14 bases separated the two germline ends. CDR3 nucleotides: TGTGCCAGCAGTGAAGGTACAAGTTTAGGACAAGAGACCCAGTACTTC. It translates to CASSEGTSLGQETQYF.

This chain links TRBV19 with TRBJ1-1; D uncertain. Germline CDR1 and CDR2: LNHDA and SQIVND (reference sequence). The ends were cut back, 3 bases at V and 2 bases at J, with 10 bases in the middle. CDR3 length equals 14 residues. As DNA, the CDR3 is TGTGCCAGTAGTATTGGGCGGAGTAACACTGAAGCTTTCTTT. Translating gives CASSIGRSNTEAFF.

The sample holds many counts of this clonotype. The chain carries TRBV28 and TRBJ2-6, with D unresolved. The germline V and J ends were trimmed by 6 bases and 2 bases, with 11 bases remaining between them. Germline CDR1 MDHEN, CDR2 SYDVKM. This CDR3 region has 15 residues. The CDR3, as DNA: TGTGCCAGCAGCCCGCACCCTACTGGGGCCAACGTCCTGACTTTC. It codes for CASSPHPTGANVLTF.

This clonotype was picked up many times. V usage is TRBV7-8 and J usage is TRBJ2-7; no clear D gene. Trimming stripped 5 bases from V and 1 base from J, with 9 bases between. In germline, CDR1 is SGHVS, CDR2 FQNEAQ. The CDR3 totals 13 residues. The CDR3 bases are TGTGCCAGCAGCCGTGGATCATCCTACGAGCAGTACTTC. Residues: CASSRGSSYEQYF. Looking up the rest from reference TRBV7-8 and TRBJ2-7 gives the full variable domain: GAGVSQSPRYKVAKRGQDVALRCDPISGHVSLFWYQQALGQGPEFLTYFQNEAQLDKSGLPSDRFFAERPEGSVSTLKIQRTQQEDSAVYLCASSRGSSYEQYFGPGTRLTVT.